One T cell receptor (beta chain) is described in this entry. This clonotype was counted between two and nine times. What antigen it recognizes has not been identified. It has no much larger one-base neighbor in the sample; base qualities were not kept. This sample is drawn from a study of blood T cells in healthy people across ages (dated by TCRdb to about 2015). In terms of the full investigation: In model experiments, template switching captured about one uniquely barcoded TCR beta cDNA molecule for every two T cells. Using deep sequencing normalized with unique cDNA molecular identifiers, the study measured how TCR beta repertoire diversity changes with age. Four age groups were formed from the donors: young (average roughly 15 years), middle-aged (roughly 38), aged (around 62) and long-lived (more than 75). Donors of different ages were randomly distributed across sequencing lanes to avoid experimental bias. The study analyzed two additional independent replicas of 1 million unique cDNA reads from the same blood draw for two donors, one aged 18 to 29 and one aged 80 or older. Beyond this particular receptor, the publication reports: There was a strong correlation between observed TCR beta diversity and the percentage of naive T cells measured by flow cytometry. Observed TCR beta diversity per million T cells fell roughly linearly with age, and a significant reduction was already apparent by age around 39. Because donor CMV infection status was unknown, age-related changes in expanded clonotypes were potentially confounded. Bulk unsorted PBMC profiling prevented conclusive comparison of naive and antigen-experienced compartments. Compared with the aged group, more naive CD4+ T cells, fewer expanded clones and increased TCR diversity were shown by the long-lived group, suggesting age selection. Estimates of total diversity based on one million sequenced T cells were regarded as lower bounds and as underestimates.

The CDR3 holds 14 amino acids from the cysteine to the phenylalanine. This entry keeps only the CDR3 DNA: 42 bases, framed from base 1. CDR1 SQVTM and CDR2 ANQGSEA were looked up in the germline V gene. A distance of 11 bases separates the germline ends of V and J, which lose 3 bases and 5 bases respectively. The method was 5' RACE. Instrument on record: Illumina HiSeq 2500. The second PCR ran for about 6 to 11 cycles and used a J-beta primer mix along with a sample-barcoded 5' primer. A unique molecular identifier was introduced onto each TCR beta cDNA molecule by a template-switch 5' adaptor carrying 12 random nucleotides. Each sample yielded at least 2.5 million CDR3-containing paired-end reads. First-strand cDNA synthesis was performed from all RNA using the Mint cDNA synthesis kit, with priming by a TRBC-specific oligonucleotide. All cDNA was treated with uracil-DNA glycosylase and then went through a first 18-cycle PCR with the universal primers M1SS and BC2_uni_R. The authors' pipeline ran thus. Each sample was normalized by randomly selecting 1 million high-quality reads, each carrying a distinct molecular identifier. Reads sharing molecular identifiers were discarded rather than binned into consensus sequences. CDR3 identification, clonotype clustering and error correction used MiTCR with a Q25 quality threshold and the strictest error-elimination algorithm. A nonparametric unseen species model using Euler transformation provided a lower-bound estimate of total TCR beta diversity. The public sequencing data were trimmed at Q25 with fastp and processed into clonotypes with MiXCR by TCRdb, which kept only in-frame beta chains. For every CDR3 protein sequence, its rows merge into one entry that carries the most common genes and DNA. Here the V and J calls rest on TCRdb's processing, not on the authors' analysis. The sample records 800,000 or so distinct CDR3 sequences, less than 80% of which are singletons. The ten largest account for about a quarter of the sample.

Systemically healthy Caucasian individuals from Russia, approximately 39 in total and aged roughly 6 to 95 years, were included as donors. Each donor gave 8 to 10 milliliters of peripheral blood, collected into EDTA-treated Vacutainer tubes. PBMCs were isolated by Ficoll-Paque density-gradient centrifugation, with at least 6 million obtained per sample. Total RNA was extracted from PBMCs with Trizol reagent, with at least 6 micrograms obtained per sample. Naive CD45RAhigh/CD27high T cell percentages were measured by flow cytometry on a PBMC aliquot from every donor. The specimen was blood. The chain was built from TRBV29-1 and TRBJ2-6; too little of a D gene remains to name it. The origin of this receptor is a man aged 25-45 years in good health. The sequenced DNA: TGCAGCGTTGATAGCCCCCCCAGGGCCAACGTCCTGACTTTC. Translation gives CSVDSPPRANVLTF.